A selection of T cell receptor beta chains follows, all from one sample in a study of blood T cell repertoires in COVID-19. Generated by immunoSEQ multiplex PCR, the TCRdb table keeps only in-frame clones and is missing some. The sample lists 85,000 to 110,000 clones; almost 90% were seen once. Sequencing used peripheral blood. The receptor set was obtained from a human donor in a cohort sampled during active COVID-19. CDR3s include the opening cysteine and the closing phenylalanine or tryptophan. The D gene is left open where the match is weak. The listing skips clone size in some rows; elsewhere it reads once, few, many or a size class.

abundance,v_gene,j_gene,d_gene,CDR3aa,CDR3nt
.,TRBV29-1,TRBJ2-5,TRBD2,CSVALGGVRETQYF,TGCAGCGTTGCCCTTGGGGGGGTTCGGGAGACCCAGTACTTC
.,TRBV7-3,TRBJ2-1,.,CASSSVGGFYNEQFF,TGTGCCAGCAGCTCGGTGGGGGGTTTCTACAATGAGCAGTTCTTC
.,TRBV30,TRBJ1-4,.,CAWSRGHSTNEKLFF,TGTGCCTGGAGCCGAGGACACTCAACTAATGAAAAACTGTTTTTT
.,TRBV28,TRBJ1-3,TRBD1,CASSSAGQGAGNTIYF,TGTGCCAGCAGTTCCGCAGGACAGGGGGCTGGAAACACCATATATTTT
.,TRBV2,TRBJ1-4,.,CASRAGPENEKLFF,TGTGCCAGCAGGGCGGGACCGGAGAATGAAAAACTGTTTTTT
.,TRBV7-9,TRBJ1-2,.,CASSSSTGSGYTF,TGTGCCAGCAGCTCGTCAACAGGGAGTGGCTACACCTTC
.,TRBV20-1,TRBJ2-7,.,CSARGSYEQYF,TGCAGTGCTAGAGGGAGCTACGAGCAGTACTTC
.,TRBV20-1,TRBJ2-3,.,CSAGAGDTQYF,TGCAGTGCCGGCGCCGGGGATACGCAGTATTTT
.,TRBV6-5,TRBJ1-1,.,CASKGGWNTEAFF,TGTGCCAGCAAGGGAGGGTGGAACACTGAAGCTTTCTTT
.,TRBV9,TRBJ1-5,.,CASGFGNSNQPQHF,TGTGCCAGTGGTTTCGGGAATAGCAATCAGCCCCAGCATTTT
.,TRBV6-5,TRBJ1-1,.,CASSITGRGTEAFF,TGTGCCAGCAGCATAACAGGGAGGGGTACTGAAGCTTTCTTT
.,TRBV5-1,TRBJ2-3,.,CASSLGEGTDTQYF,TGCGCCAGCAGCTTGGGGGAGGGCACAGATACGCAGTATTTT
.,TRBV7-9,TRBJ2-1,TRBD2,CASSLVIAGGNEQFF,TGTGCCAGCAGCTTAGTGATAGCGGGAGGGAATGAGCAGTTCTTC
.,TRBV9,TRBJ2-2,.,CASSVGPLRGGTGELFF,TGTGCCAGCAGCGTAGGCCCTCTTAGGGGTGGCACCGGGGAGCTGTTTTTT
.,TRBV11-2,TRBJ2-1,.,CASSLGAGLGNEQFF,TGTGCCAGCAGCTTAGGGGCGGGACTGGGGAATGAGCAGTTCTTC
.,TRBV19,TRBJ1-2,TRBD1,CASTGPGGLGYTF,TGTGCCTCTACGGGTCCAGGGGGCTTAGGCTACACCTTC
.,TRBV3-1/TRBV3-2,TRBJ2-3,TRBD2,CASSRGRARTDTQYF,TGTGCCAGCAGCCGGGGGAGGGCCCGAACAGATACGCAGTATTTT
.,TRBV29-1,TRBJ2-7,TRBD1,CSVGDRGLYEQYF,TGCAGCGTCGGGGACAGGGGGCTTTACGAGCAGTACTTC
.,TRBV27,TRBJ2-7,.,CASSFRDRDTNLYEQYF,TGTGCCAGCAGTTTCCGGGACCGGGACACCAACCTCTACGAGCAGTACTTC
.,TRBV27,TRBJ1-1,.,CASSPSGSYTAEAFF,TGTGCCAGCAGTCCATCAGGGTCCTATACCGCCGAAGCTTTCTTT
.,TRBV7-3,TRBJ1-1,TRBD1,CASSSISRDRDPPRGQRRKAFF,TGTGCCAGCAGCTCAATCAGCCGGGACAGGGACCCACCGAGGGGACAGCGGAGAAAAGCTTTCTTT
.,TRBV11-2,TRBJ2-7,TRBD2,CASSLGWEGSYEQYF,TGTGCCAGCAGCTTAGGGTGGGAGGGTTCCTACGAGCAGTACTTC
.,TRBV7-6,TRBJ1-5,.,CASSLAGGNQPQHF,TGTGCCAGCAGCTTAGCCGGGGGTAATCAGCCCCAGCATTTT
.,TRBV30,TRBJ1-5,.,CAWSVGGNQPQHF,TGTGCCTGGAGTGTAGGGGGAAATCAGCCCCAGCATTTT
.,TRBV24-1,TRBJ2-3,TRBD2,CATSDSPGLAASTDTQYF,TGTGCCACCAGTGACTCACCGGGACTAGCGGCTAGCACAGATACGCAGTATTTT
.,TRBV2,TRBJ2-5,.,CASSAEDTQQETQYF,TGTGCCAGCAGTGCCGAGGACACGCAGCAAGAGACCCAGTACTTC
few,TRBV5-6,TRBJ2-7,TRBD1,CASSLGTGVYEQYF,TGTGCCAGCAGCTTGGGGACAGGGGTCTACGAGCAGTACTTC
.,TRBV13,TRBJ1-4,.,CASSSSLYNEKLFF,TGTGCCAGCAGCTCCTCCCTCTATAATGAAAAACTGTTTTTT
once,TRBV11-2,TRBJ2-7,.,CASSLEGVTGGF,TGTGCCAGCAGCTTAGAAGGGGTGACCGGGGGCTTC
.,TRBV30,TRBJ2-3,TRBD2,CAWSVLGLAGADTQYF,TGTGCCTGGAGTGTCCTTGGACTAGCGGGAGCAGATACGCAGTATTTT
.,TRBV4-1,TRBJ2-2,.,CASSKRDTLTGELFF,TGCGCCAGCAGCAAACGGGACACCTTAACCGGGGAGCTGTTTTTT
.,TRBV5-1,TRBJ1-1,.,CASSPGGAQNTEAFF,TGCGCCAGCAGCCCGGGGGGGGCACAGAACACTGAAGCTTTCTTT